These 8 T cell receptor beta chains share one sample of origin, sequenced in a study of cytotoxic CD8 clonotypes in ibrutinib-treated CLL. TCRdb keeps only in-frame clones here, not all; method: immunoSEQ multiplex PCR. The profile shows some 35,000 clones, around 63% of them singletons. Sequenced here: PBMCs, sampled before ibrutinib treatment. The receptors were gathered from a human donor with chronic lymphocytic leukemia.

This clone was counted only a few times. CDR3 DNA: TGTGCCAGCAGCGTCGAGGGTCGGAATTCACCCCTCCACTTT. Protein: CASSVEGRNSPLHF. This chain uses TRBV9 with TRBJ1-6; D remains unclear. The CDR3 length is 14 residues. Trimming cost V 2 bases and J 7 bases, with 10 bases left between them. Looked up from germline, CDR1 is SGDLS and CDR2 is YYNGEE.

The CDR3 region has the DNA TGTGCCAGCAGCGGACTAGCGGGGGGGCCTTACGAGCAGTACTTC. This sequence encodes CASSGLAGGPYEQYF. The V call is TRBV9, the J call TRBJ2-7, with 14 bases aligning to TRBD2. The V gene end was trimmed by 3 bases and the J gene end by 4 bases; junction bases not matched to a gene: 3. Germline V lookup: CDR1 SGDLS, CDR2 YYNGEE. This CDR3 is 15 amino acids long.

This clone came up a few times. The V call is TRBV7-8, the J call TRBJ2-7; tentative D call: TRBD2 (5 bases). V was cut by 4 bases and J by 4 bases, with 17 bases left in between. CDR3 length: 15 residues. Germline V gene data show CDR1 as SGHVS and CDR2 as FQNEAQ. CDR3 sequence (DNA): TGTGCCAGCAGCTCTGGACTCGGGTTTGGGTACGAGCAGTACTTC. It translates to CASSSGLGFGYEQYF.

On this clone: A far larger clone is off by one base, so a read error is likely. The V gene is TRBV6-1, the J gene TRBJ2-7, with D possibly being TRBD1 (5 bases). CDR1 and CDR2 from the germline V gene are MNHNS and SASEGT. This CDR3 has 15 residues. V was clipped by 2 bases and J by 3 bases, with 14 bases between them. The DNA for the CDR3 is TGTGCCAGCAGTGAATGGGGCTCCACCAACTACGAGCAGTACTTC. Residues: CASSEWGSTNYEQYF.

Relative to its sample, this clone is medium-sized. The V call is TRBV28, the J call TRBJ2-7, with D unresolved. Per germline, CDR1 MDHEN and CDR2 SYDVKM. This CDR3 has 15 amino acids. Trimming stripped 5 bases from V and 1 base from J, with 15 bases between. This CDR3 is CASSGHGERSYEQYF. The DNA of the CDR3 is TGTGCCAGCAGTGGTCATGGGGAACGGTCCTACGAGCAGTACTTC.

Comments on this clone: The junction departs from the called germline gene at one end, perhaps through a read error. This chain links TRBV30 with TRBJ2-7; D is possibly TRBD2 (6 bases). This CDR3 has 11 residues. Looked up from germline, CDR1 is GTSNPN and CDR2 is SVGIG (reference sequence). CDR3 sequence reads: CARREAYEQYF. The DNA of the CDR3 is TGTGCCCGGAGGGAGGCTTACGAGCAGTACTTC. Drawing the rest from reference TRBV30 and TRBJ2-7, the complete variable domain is SQTIHQWPATLVQPVGSPLSLECTVEGTSNPNLYWYRQAAGRGLQLLFYSVGIGQISSEVPQNLSASRPQDRQFILSSKKLLLSDSGFYLCARREAYEQYFGPGTRLTVT.

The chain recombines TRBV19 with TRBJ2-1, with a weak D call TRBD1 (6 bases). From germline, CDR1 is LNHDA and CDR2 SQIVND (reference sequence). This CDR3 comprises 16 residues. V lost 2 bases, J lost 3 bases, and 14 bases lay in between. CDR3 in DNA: TGTGCCAGTAGTATACCGGGACATGGTCTCTACAATGAGCAGTTCTTC. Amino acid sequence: CASSIPGHGLYNEQFF.

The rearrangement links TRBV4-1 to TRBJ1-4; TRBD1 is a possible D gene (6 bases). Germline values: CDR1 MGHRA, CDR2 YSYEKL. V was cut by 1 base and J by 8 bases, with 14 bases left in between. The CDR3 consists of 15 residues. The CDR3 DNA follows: TGCGCCAGCAGCCAAGTGATGGGGGCGACGGAAAAACTGTTTTTT. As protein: CASSQVMGATEKLFF.